This record looks at one T cell receptor (beta chain) sequence and its context. Random hexamers were used to reverse transcribe the RNA input (roughly 0.5 to 1 ug). TCRdb reanalysed the immunoSEQ multiplex PCR reads using MiXCR and keeps one entry per CDR3 protein. Of roughly 120,000 distinct CDR3 sequences in the sample, approximately 94% were seen once. Germline-derived CDR1 and CDR2 are LGHNA and YNFKEQ. V dropped 0 bases and J dropped 3; count of bases not matched to a gene: 1. The CDR3 covers 15 residues. The sample comes from a study of CD8 T cells in Susac syndrome. V and J are TRBV4-2 and TRBJ1-5, with 8 bases matching TRBD1. Sequences were obtained from CD4+ T cells from PBMCs. This sequence originates from a human donor with multiple sclerosis. CDR3 amino acids: CASSQEDRANQPQHF. In DNA, the CDR3 is TGTGCCAGCAGCCAAGAGGACAGGGCCAATCAGCCCCAGCATTTT.